This TCR beta chain derives from a study of blood T cell repertoires in COVID-19. Generated by immunoSEQ multiplex PCR, the TCRdb table keeps only in-frame clones and is missing some. The sample records some 260,000 clones, 87% being singletons. Specimen: PBMCs or T cells enriched from blood (not recorded which). This clonotype was obtained from a woman aged 25 to 39 with acute COVID-19.

The CDR3 loop is CASSVGAGEQYF. CDR3 sequence (DNA): TGTGCCAGCAGCGTAGGGGCGGGCGAGCAGTACTTC. The chain couples TRBV9 to TRBJ2-7; perhaps TRBD2 as D (5 bases). The CDR3 is 12 residues long. Germline V CDR1 and CDR2: SGDLS, YYNGEE. V lost 0 bases, J lost 6 bases, and 7 bases lay in between.